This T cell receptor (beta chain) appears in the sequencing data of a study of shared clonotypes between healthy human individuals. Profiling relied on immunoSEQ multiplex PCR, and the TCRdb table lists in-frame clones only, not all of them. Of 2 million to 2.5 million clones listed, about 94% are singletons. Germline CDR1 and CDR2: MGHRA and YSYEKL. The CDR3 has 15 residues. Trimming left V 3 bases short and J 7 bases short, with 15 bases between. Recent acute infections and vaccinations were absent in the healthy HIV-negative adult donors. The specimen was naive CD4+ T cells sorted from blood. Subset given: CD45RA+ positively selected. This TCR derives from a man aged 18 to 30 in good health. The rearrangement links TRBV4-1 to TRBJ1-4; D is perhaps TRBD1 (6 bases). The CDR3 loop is CASSHIQGMAEKLFF. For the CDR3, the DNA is TGCGCCAGCAGCCACATACAGGGAATGGCTGAAAAACTGTTTTTT.